A single T cell receptor (beta chain) is shown here with its context. No antigen is known for it. The treatment denotes: approximately nine-day PBMC culture with coronavirus spike peptide pools or control peptides (ViraFEST assay). After expanding antigen-specific T cells with peptide pools, ViraFEST sequenced their TCRs. Negative selection was the method that isolated CD4+ T cells after around 9 days of culture. These data are taken from a study of vaccination and CD4 T cells after COVID-19. Study information: Testing by nasal swab PCR showed convalescent patients to be SARS-CoV-2 positive; fewer than ten were mild and one was severe.

Scientists ran DNA taken from cultured CD4+ T cells through the Oncomine TCR Beta short-read assay for sequencing. TCRdb reprocessed the PCR reads via MiXCR and lists one record per CDR3 protein. This table holds about 9,100 distinct CDR3 sequences, 60% to 80% found once. The receptor comes from a human donor who had recovered from COVID-19. The sample consisted of CD4+ T cells from blood, cultured in vitro.

CDR3 in DNA: TGTGCCAGCAGTGAATCGGTAGGAGTGGCGTATAATTCACCCCTCCACTTT. This encodes CASSESVGVAYNSPLHF. The chain is built from TRBV6-1 and TRBJ1-6; D ambiguous. The germline gives CDR1 MNHNS, CDR2 SASEGT. CDR3 size: 17 residues. V was cut by 2 bases and J by 4 bases, with 15 bases left in between.